This passage covers 7 T cell receptor beta chains from one sample sequenced in a study of T cells in women clearing cervical HPV infection. Using immunoSEQ multiplex PCR, the repertoire was profiled, and TCRdb retains in-frame clones only, with some absent. This listing includes approximately 33,000 clones. Sequencing input: blood buffy coat. The receptors shown here come from a woman aged 18-70 years with a cervical HPV16 infection that either progressed to CIN3+ or cleared (not recorded which).

A remark on this clone: The sequenced fragment ends 3 residues before the CDR3 boundary, so the rest is inferred from the germline J gene. The chain combines TRBV20-1 with TRBJ2-7, with 7 bases fitting TRBD1. CDR1 is DFQATT and CDR2 is SNEGSKA in the germline V gene (reference sequence). Trimming took 0 bases from V and 6 from J; bases not matched to a gene: 8. The CDR3 totals 14 residues. The CDR3 protein is CSARDLQGVSEQYF. The DNA read from the CDR3 is TGCAGTGCTAGAGATCTGCAGGGGGTCAGCGAG.

On this clone itself: The sequenced fragment ends 3 residues before the CDR3 boundary, so the rest is inferred from the germline J gene. This sequence joins TRBV5-8 and TRBJ2-3; perhaps TRBD2 as D (6 bases). The CDR3 runs to 15 residues. Germline V CDR1 and CDR2: SGHTS, YDEGEE. The CDR3 protein is CASSLNGGLGETQYF. The sequenced part of the CDR3 DNA is TGTGCCAGCAGCTTGAACGGGGGACTCGGGGAGACG.

As regards this clone: The CDR3 extends 3 residues past the end of the read, so its final part is completed from the germline J gene. The chain carries TRBV13 and TRBJ1-4; TRBD1 aligns across 9 bases. The CDR3 sequence is 18 residues long. CDR1 and CDR2 from the germline V gene are PRHDT and FYEKMQ (reference sequence). Trimming at V came to 6 bases and at J to 0 bases, leaving 11 bases not matched to a gene. The covered CDR3 bases are TGTGCCAGCAGTCATACAGGGGGCGCCTCCACAACTAATGAAAAA. This gives the protein CASSHTGGASTTNEK. The entire CDR3 is CASSHTGGASTTNEKLFF.

Notes on this clone: With the read ending 3 residues before the CDR3 end, the germline J gene is used to fill in that end. The same CDR3 can be traced to other DNA sequences in this sample. The rearrangement joins TRBV13 to TRBJ2-1, with TRBD2 matching over 11 bases. This CDR3 region has 16 residues. CDR1 and CDR2 (germline): PRHDT, FYEKMQ (reference sequence). V shed 5 bases, J shed 5 bases, and the junction held 8 bases outside the gene matches. CDR3 bases read: TGTGCCAGCAGCCAAACCGGGACTAGCGGTAACAATGAG. As protein: CASSQTGTSGNNE. The whole CDR3 is CASSQTGTSGNNEQFF.

On this clone: The CDR3 goes on 3 residues after the read ends, and that part is filled in from the germline J gene. The genes are TRBV5-1 and TRBJ1-2; 7 positions match TRBD1. The V gene end was trimmed by 4 bases and the J gene end by 4 bases; junction bases not matched to a gene: 10. The germline V gene encodes CDR1 SGHRS and CDR2 YFSETQ. The length of the CDR3 is 15 residues. The CDR3 here is CASSPATGQGYGYTF. CDR3 DNA, as far as it was read: TGCGCCAGCAGCCCCGCGACAGGGCAAGGCTATGGC.

On this clone itself: The read gets to within 3 residues of the CDR3 end, and the germline J gene fills in the rest. The chain has TRBV2 and TRBJ2-1, with 7 positions matching TRBD2. The germline V gene encodes CDR1 SNHLY and CDR2 FYNNEI. The CDR3 extends over 13 amino acids. V gave up 4 bases and J gave up 8 bases; unmatched junction bases: 5. The CDR3 loop reads CASSGLAVDEQFF. The DNA read from the CDR3 is TGTGCCAGCAGTGGACTAGCCGTGGATGAG.

As for this clone: The read finishes 3 residues shy of the CDR3 end, and the germline J gene is used to complete it. The chain combines TRBV7-9 with TRBJ2-5; D not resolved. The ends were cut back, 5 bases at V and 6 bases at J, with 7 bases in the middle. Germline V gene sequence: CDR1 SEHNR, CDR2 FQNEAQ (reference sequence). The CDR3 spans 11 residues. The CDR3 DNA, read in part, is TGTGCCAGCAGCACCTACCAGACC. It encodes CASSTYQT. The entire CDR3 is CASSTYQTQYF.